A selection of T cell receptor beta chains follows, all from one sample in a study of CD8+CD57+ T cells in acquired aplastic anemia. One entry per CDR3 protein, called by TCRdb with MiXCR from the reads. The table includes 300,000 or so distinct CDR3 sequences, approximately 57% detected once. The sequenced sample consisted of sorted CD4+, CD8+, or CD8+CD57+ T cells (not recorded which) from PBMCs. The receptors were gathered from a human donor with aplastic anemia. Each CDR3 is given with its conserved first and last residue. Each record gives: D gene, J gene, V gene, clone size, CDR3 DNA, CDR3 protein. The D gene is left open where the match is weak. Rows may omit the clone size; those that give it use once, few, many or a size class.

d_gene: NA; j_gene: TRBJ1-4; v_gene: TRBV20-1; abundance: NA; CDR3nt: TGCAGTGCTAGAGAGCACCGAAGACTGTTTTTT; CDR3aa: CSAREHRRLFF
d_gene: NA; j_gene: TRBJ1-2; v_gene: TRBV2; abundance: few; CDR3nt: TGTGCCAGCATGGACGGTGGCTACACCTTC; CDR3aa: CASMDGGYTF
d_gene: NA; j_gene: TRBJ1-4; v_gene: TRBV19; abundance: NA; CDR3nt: TGTGCCAGTAGTATTAAGCCCGGCCTGGGTCAGTTTTATGAAAAACTGTTTTTT; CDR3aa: CASSIKPGLGQFYEKLFF
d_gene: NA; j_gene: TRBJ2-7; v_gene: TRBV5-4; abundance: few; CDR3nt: TGTGCCAGCAGCTTGGCCCGAGGGGCCTACGAGCAGTACTTC; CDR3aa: CASSLARGAYEQYF
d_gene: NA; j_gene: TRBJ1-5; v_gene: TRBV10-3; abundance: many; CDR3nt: TGTGCCATCAGCCTGGACCTCAATCAGCCCCAGCATTTT; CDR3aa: CAISLDLNQPQHF
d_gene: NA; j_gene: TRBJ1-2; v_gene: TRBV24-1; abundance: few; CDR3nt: TGTGCCACCAGTGACGCCGGACATACCTATGGCTACACCTTC; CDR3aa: CATSDAGHTYGYTF
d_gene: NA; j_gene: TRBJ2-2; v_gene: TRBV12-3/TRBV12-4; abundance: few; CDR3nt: TGTGCCAGCAGGTGGGGCTCCGGGGAGCTGTTTTTT; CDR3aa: CASRWGSGELFF
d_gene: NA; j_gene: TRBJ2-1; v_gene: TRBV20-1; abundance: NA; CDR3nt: TGCAGTGCTAGCACAGGACCCTCCTACAATGAGCAGTTCTTC; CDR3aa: CSASTGPSYNEQFF
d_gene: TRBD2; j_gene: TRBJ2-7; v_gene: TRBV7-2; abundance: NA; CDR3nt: TGTGCCAGCAGCTTATTTCCCACTAGCGACTACGAGCAGTACTTC; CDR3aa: CASSLFPTSDYEQYF
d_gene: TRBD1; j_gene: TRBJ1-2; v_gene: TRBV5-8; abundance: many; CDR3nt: TGTGCCAGCAGCCCTGGACAGGGACGGGGCTATGGCTACACCTTC; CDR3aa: CASSPGQGRGYGYTF
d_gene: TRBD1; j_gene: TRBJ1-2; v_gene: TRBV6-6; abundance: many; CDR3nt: TGTGCCAGCAGGCAGACAGGGAGAGGTGACTATGGCTACACCTTC; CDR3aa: CASRQTGRGDYGYTF
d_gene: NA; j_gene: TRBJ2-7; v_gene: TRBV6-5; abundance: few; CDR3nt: TGTGCCAGCAGTAACGGGGCCTACGAGCAGTACTTC; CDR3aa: CASSNGAYEQYF
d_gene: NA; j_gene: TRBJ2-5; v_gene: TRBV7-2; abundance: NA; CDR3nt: TGTGCCAGCAGCTTATCCAGGGGCCAAGAGACCCAGTACTTC; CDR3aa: CASSLSRGQETQYF
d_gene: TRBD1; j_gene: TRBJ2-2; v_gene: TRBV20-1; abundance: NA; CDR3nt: TGCAGTGCGAGACAGGGTCATTTCACCGGGGAGCTGTTTTTT; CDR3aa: CSARQGHFTGELFF
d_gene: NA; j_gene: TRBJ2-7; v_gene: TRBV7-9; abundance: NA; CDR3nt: TGTGCTAGCAGCTTAGCAGGCGGACTCCCGGAATGGGACGAGCGGTACTTC; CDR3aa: CASSLAGGLPEWDERYF
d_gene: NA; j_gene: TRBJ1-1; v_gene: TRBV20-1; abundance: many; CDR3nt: TGCAGTGCTAACGGGGGGAACACTGAAGCTTTCTTT; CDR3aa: CSANGGNTEAFF
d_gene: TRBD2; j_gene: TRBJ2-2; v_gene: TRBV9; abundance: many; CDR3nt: TGTGCCAGCAGCTTCCGGGGAGGGTGGGAGCTGTTTTTT; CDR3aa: CASSFRGGWELFF
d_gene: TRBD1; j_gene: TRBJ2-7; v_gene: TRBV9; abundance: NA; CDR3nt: TGTGCCAGCAGCGTGGCGGACAGGGATACCTACGAGCAGTACTTC; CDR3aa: CASSVADRDTYEQYF
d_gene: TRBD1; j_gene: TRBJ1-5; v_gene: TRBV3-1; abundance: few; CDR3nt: TGTGCCAGCAGCCAAACGTTCGGGACAGGGGGCATTCAGCCCCAGCATTTT; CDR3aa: CASSQTFGTGGIQPQHF